This T cell receptor beta chain was profiled in a study of blood T cell repertoires in COVID-19. For the study at large: T cells, B-cell-depleted T cells, or PBMCs supplied cDNA or gDNA.

J was trimmed by 5 bases and V by 0 bases; bases with no gene match: 15. CDR1 and CDR2 from the germline V gene are SGHRS and YFSETQ. The CDR3 totals 18 residues. The sample holds one count of this clone. Sequenced by immunoSEQ multiplex PCR; TCRdb stores in-frame clones only, minus some. The sample lists fewer than 300,000 clones, 87% occurring once. The TCR sequence derives from a woman aged 40 to 49 who had recovered from COVID-19. The specimen was peripheral blood. V is TRBV5-1 and J is TRBJ1-2; 8 bases align to TRBD1. The CDR3 nucleotides are TGCGCCAGCAGCTTGGAGGCAGGGGGCTATGCCCACGGTTATGGCTACACCTTC. Translating it yields CASSLEAGGYAHGYGYTF.